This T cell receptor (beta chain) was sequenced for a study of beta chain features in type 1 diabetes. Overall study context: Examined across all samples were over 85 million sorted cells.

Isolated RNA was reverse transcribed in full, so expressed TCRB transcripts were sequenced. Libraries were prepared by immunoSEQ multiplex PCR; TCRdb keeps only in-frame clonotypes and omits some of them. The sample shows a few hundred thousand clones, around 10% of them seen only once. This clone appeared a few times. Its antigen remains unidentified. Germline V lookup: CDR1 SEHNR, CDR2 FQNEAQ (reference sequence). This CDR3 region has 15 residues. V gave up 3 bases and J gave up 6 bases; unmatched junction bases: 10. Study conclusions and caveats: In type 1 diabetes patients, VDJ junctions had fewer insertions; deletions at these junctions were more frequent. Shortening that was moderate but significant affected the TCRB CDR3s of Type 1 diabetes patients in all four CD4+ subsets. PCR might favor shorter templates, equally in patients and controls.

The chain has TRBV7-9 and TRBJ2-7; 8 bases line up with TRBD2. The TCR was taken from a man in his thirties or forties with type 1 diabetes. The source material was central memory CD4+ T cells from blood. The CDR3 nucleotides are TGTGCCAGCAGCTTGCTACCGGGAGGGTCTCGCGAGCAGTACTTC. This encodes CASSLLPGGSREQYF.